Each of the 8 T cell receptor beta chains below was sequenced from the same sample in a study of CD8 T cells in Susac syndrome. A quantity of about 0.5 to 1 ug RNA underwent reverse transcription using random hexamers. One entry per CDR3 protein, called by TCRdb with MiXCR from the immunoSEQ multiplex PCR reads. The sample carries roughly 89,000 distinct CDR3 sequences, approximately 96% recorded once. The sample was CD8+ T cells from PBMCs. Receptors were obtained from a human donor with Susac syndrome.

DNA for the CDR3: TGTGCCAGCAGCCAAGATTCAGAGAACACTGAAGCTTTCTTT. This gives the protein CASSQDSENTEAFF. The chain uses TRBV3-1 and TRBJ1-1; no clear D gene. The V and J ends lost 0 bases and 1 base respectively, with 6 bases between them. The germline gives CDR1 LGHDT, CDR2 YNNKEL (reference sequence). The CDR3 covers 14 residues.

The chain combines TRBV12-3 or TRBV12-4 with TRBJ2-5; 8 nucleotides agree with TRBD1. V lost 6 bases, J lost 1 base, and 7 bases stayed unmatched. This CDR3 is 15 amino acids long. CDR3 sequence reads: CASRGTGGAQETQYF. CDR3 DNA sequence: TGTGCCAGCAGAGGCACAGGGGGTGCCCAAGAGACCCAGTACTTC.

The chain combines TRBV5-6 with TRBJ2-1; D is tentatively TRBD1 or TRBD2 (5 bases each). CDR1 is SGHDT and CDR2 is YYEEEE in the germline V gene. The CDR3 sequence is 17 residues long. V was clipped by 1 base and J by 0 bases, with 14 bases between them. The CDR3 region has the DNA TGTGCCAGCAGCTTGAAGGGACCCGAGACCTCCTACAATGAGCAGTTCTTC. This translates into CASSLKGPETSYNEQFF.

The sample holds one count of this clonotype. Compared with germline, one end of the junction differs, possibly owing to a read error. The chain combines TRBV7-7 with TRBJ1-1, with no clear D. Germline CDR1 reads SSHAT; CDR2 reads FNYEAQ (reference sequence). The CDR3 consists of 13 residues. The CDR3 DNA follows: TGTGCTAGCAGCTTAAGGGAGGACACTGAAGCTTTCTTT. Translated, it gives CASSLREDTEAFF.

The rearrangement links TRBV3-1 to TRBJ2-1; 7 positions match TRBD1. Germline trimming cut 1 base from V and 5 bases from J; bases unmatched to any gene: 5. Per germline, CDR1 LGHDT and CDR2 YNNKEL (reference sequence). This CDR3 is 15 amino acids long. The CDR3 spells CASSQGGTAHNEQFF. Written as DNA, the CDR3 is TGTGCCAGCAGCCAAGGAGGGACAGCGCACAATGAGCAGTTCTTC.

The J gene is TRBJ2-7, the V gene TRBV13, with 8 nucleotides matching TRBD1. The V gene end was trimmed by 5 bases and the J gene end by 4 bases; junction bases not matched to a gene: 4. CDR1 is PRHDT and CDR2 is FYEKMQ in the germline V gene (reference sequence). The CDR3 sequence is 13 residues long. The CDR3 region is CASSRDRIYEQYF. Here the CDR3 DNA reads TGTGCCAGCAGCCGGGACAGGATATACGAGCAGTACTTC.

The chain joins TRBV6-2 or TRBV6-3 to TRBJ1-5; no firm D call. Per the germline V gene, CDR1 is MNHEY and CDR2 is SVGEGT. V lost 7 bases to trimming and J lost 3 bases, with 10 bases between them. The CDR3 covers 13 residues. CDR3 coding DNA: TGTGCCAGCATGAAGTTCCCCAATCAGCCCCAGCATTTT. As protein: CASMKFPNQPQHF.

This rearrangement joins TRBV20-1 to TRBJ2-7; 7 bases line up with TRBD1. The ends lost 3 bases at V and 2 bases at J; junction bases unmatched: 4. CDR1 and CDR2 (germline): DFQATT, SNEGSKA (reference sequence). This CDR3 region has 13 residues. The CDR3 DNA is TGCAGTGCTAGCGACAGGGTTCCCTACGAGCAGTACTTC. It codes for CSASDRVPYEQYF.